The present T cell receptor beta chain was sequenced within a study of beta chain features in type 1 diabetes. Whole-study findings and limits: Patients with Type 1 diabetes showed moderately but significantly shorter TCRB CDR3s in all four CD4+ subsets.

Concerning this clone: Its specificity is unknown.

Expressed TCRB transcripts were sequenced because the isolated RNA had all been reverse transcribed beforehand. TCRdb's copy holds only in-frame clones and misses some; the assay was immunoSEQ multiplex PCR. The sample has under 850,000 clones, about an eighth seen once. The germline V gene has CDR1 LGHNA and CDR2 YNFKEQ. The CDR3 has 17 amino acids. V lost 0 bases to trimming and J lost 8 bases; unmatched junction nucleotides: 10. The sequencing input was naive CD4+ T cells from blood. The source of this sequence is a man between 18 and 35 years old with type 1 diabetes. The chain joins TRBV4-2 to TRBJ1-4, with TRBD1 identical over 9 bases. Written as DNA, the CDR3 is TGTGCCAGCAGCCAAGATTGGACAGGGGAAGGGAAGGAAAAACTGTTTTTT. Protein sequence: CASSQDWTGEGKEKLFF.